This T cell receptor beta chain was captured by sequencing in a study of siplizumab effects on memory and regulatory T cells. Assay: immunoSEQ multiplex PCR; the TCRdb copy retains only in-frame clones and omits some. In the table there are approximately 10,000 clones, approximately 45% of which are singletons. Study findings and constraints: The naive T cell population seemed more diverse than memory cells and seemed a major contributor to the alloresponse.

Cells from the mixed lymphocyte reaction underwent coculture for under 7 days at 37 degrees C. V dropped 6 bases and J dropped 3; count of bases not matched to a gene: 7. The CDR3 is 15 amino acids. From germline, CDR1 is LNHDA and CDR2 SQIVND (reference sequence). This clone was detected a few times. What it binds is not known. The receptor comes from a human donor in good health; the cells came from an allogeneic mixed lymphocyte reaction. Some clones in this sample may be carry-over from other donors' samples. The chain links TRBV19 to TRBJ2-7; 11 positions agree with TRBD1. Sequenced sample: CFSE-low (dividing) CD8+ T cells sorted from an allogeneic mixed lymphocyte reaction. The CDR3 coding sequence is TGTGCCAGTAGCCCTTCCGGGACAGGGGGCTACGAGCAGTACTTC. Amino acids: CASSPSGTGGYEQYF.